The present T cell receptor (beta chain) was sequenced within a study of blood T cell repertoires in COVID-19. Study in general: Acute and convalescent COVID-19 specimens originated in the United States, Italy and Spain.

The CDR3 sequence is 17 residues long. J gave up 4 bases and V 4 bases, and 14 bases lay outside the gene matches. CDR1 is SEHNR, CDR2 FQNEAQ, per germline (reference sequence). Clones were read by immunoSEQ multiplex PCR, and TCRdb kept only the in-frame ones, dropping some. The table lists about 360,000 clones, around 87% of them singletons. The chain is built from TRBV7-9 and TRBJ2-7, with 9 bases aligning to TRBD1. Sequenced material: PBMCs or T cells enriched from blood (not recorded which). The sequence derives from a man in his thirties or forties who had recovered from COVID-19. The CDR3 DNA follows: TGTGCCAGCAGCTCCCGAGCTGCCGGGACAGGGCGGTACGAGCAGTACTTC. As protein: CASSSRAAGTGRYEQYF.